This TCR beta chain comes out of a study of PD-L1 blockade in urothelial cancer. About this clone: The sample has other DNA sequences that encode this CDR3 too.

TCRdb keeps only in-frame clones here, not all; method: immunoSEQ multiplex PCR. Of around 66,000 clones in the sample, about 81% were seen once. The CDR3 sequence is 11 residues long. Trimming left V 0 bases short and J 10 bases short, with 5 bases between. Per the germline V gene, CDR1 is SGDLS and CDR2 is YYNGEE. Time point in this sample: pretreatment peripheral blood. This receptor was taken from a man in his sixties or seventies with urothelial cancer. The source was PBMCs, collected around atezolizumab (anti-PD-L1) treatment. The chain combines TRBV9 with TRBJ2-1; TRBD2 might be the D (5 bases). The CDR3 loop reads CASSVGREQFF. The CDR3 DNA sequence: TGTGCCAGCAGCGTAGGGAGGGAGCAGTTCTTC.